Below, 25 T cell receptor beta chains from the same sample are listed, as sequenced in a study of blood T cell repertoires in COVID-19. Sequenced by immunoSEQ multiplex PCR; TCRdb stores in-frame clones only, minus some. This sample has 250,000 or so clones; approximately 89% occur once, and the top ten carry approximately 9%. The sequenced material came from peripheral blood. Receptor source: a man in his forties or fifties with active or convalescent COVID-19.

As to this clone: The same CDR3 arises from other DNA sequences in this sample as well. The V call is TRBV5-8, the J call TRBJ2-2; 9 bases fit TRBD2. V dropped 8 bases and J dropped 7; count of bases not matched to a gene: 9. In germline, CDR1 is SGHTS, CDR2 YDEGEE. This CDR3 comprises 14 residues. CDR3 protein: CASVTSSGVGELFF. The CDR3 bases are TGTGCCAGTGTAACCTCTAGCGGGGTCGGGGAGCTGTTTTTT.

Points on this clone: Other DNA sequences from this sample encode an identical CDR3 as well. The gene calls are TRBV5-4 and TRBJ2-2; weak D call: TRBD2 (7 bases). Trimming pared 2 bases from V and 0 bases from J, leaving 8 bases between. CDR1 is SGHNT, CDR2 YYREEE, per germline (reference sequence). The CDR3 runs to 15 residues. CDR3 in DNA: TGTGCCAGCAGCTTCGGGGGGCCGAACACCGGGGAGCTGTTTTTT. Its protein is CASSFGGPNTGELFF.

The chain combines TRBV7-9 with TRBJ1-2; 11 positions match TRBD1. V shed 5 bases, J shed 8 bases, and the junction held 7 bases outside the gene matches. This CDR3 is 14 amino acids long. Germline V gene data show CDR1 as SEHNR and CDR2 as FQNEAQ (reference sequence). The CDR3 DNA sequence: TGTGCCAGCAGCCCCGGGACAGGGGGAAACGGCTACACCTTC. Translated: CASSPGTGGNGYTF.

V usage is TRBV18 and J usage is TRBJ2-1, with TRBD2 identical over 7 bases. This CDR3 has 18 residues. J gave up 6 bases and V 0 bases, and 14 bases lay outside the gene matches. Germline V gene sequence: CDR1 KGHSH, CDR2 LQKENI. The CDR3 loop reads CASSPPTGSGRNLNEQFF. The DNA of the CDR3 is TGTGCCAGCTCACCACCAACCGGTAGCGGGCGAAACCTCAATGAGCAGTTCTTC.

The V and J genes are TRBV29-1 and TRBJ2-2; D ambiguous. CDR1 and CDR2 from the germline V gene are SQVTM and ANQGSEA. This CDR3 has 12 amino acids. V lost 6 bases and J lost 2, with 7 bases in between. CDR3 residues: CSVVTNTGELFF. CDR3 DNA sequence: TGCAGCGTCGTAACAAACACCGGGGAGCTGTTTTTT.

Only one count was recorded for this clone. The rearrangement links TRBV5-1 to TRBJ1-1; D remains ambiguous. CDR1 and CDR2 (germline): SGHRS, YFSETQ. This CDR3 has 14 amino acids. The V end lost 6 bases, the J end lost 5 bases, and 17 bases lay between the germline ends. CDR3 amino acids: CASNSDTGWTEAFF. CDR3 nucleotides: TGCGCCAGCAACTCCGATACGGGTTGGACTGAAGCTTTCTTT.

The chain joins TRBV13 to TRBJ2-7; D possibly corresponds to TRBD2 (6 bases). Between the trimmed V and J ends, which lost 6 bases and 1 base, there was a span of 16 bases. Germline loops: CDR1 PRHDT, CDR2 FYEKMQ (reference sequence). The CDR3 sequence is 15 residues long. DNA of the CDR3: TGTGCCAGCAGTGCCGCCCTAGCGAAGTCCTACGAGCAGTACTTC. Translating it yields CASSAALAKSYEQYF.

On this clone itself: Within the sample, other DNA sequences also encode this same CDR3. J is TRBJ1-5 and V is TRBV3-1 (or the pseudogene TRBV3-2), with D hard to call. Trimming pared 0 bases from V and 7 bases from J, leaving 7 bases between. CDR1 and CDR2 (germline): LGHDT, YNNKEL (reference sequence). The CDR3 spans 13 residues. CDR3 sequence: CASSQEEGQPQHF. The CDR3 DNA reads as TGTGCCAGCAGCCAAGAGGAGGGCCAGCCCCAGCATTTT.

This chain joins TRBV5-4 and TRBJ1-2, with D perhaps TRBD1 (5 bases). Per the germline V gene, CDR1 is SGHNT and CDR2 is YYREEE (reference sequence). This CDR3 is built from 14 residues. V dropped 2 bases and J dropped 4 bases, with 12 bases sitting between them. CDR3 amino acids: CASSFKSDTYGYTF. CDR3 nucleotide sequence: TGTGCCAGCAGCTTTAAATCGGACACCTATGGCTACACCTTC.

The gene calls are TRBV10-2 and TRBJ1-6, with a possible D match to TRBD1 (5 bases). Between the trimmed V and J ends, which lost 3 bases and 2 bases, there was a span of 11 bases. CDR1 and CDR2 from the germline V gene are WSHSY and SAAADI. The CDR3 covers 16 residues. As DNA, the CDR3 is TGCGCCAGCAGTGATAGGGAGGGGCCCTATAATTCACCCCTCCACTTT. Translation: CASSDREGPYNSPLHF.

This rearrangement joins TRBV6-5 to TRBJ1-1; maybe TRBD1 (5 bases). Germline V gene sequence: CDR1 MNHEY, CDR2 SVGAGI. The length of the CDR3 is 14 residues. Trimming removed 2 bases at V and 8 bases at J, with 15 bases between. The CDR3 is CASSYVGRGIEAFF. DNA for the CDR3: TGTGCCAGCAGTTACGTCGGAAGGGGTATCGAAGCTTTCTTT.

The chain uses TRBV27 and TRBJ1-6; D unresolved. The germline CDR1 and CDR2 sequences are MNHEY and SMNVEV (reference sequence). Deletions cut 6 bases from V and 6 bases from J, with 12 bases between. The CDR3 runs 14 residues. CDR3 bases: TGTGCCAGCAGGACGACATATTCTAATTCACCCCTCCACTTT. Its translation is CASRTTYSNSPLHF.

The chain combines TRBV7-9 with TRBJ2-7; 9 bases are a match to TRBD1. V dropped 5 bases and J dropped 6; count of bases not matched to a gene: 8. Germline CDR1 SEHNR, CDR2 FQNEAQ (reference sequence). The CDR3 is 14 amino acids. The CDR3, as DNA: TGTGCCAGCAGCCTGGGACAGGGTTTGGGCGAGCAGTACTTC. Its protein is CASSLGQGLGEQYF.

The rearrangement uses TRBV10-3 and TRBJ2-1; maybe TRBD1 (6 bases). The germline V gene has CDR1 ENHRY and CDR2 SYGVKD. The CDR3 extends over 15 amino acids. Trimming left V 0 bases short and J 5 bases short, with 11 bases between. This chain's CDR3 is CAISESQGMNNEQFF. The CDR3 DNA follows: TGTGCCATCAGTGAGTCGCAGGGGATGAACAATGAGCAGTTCTTC.

The gene calls are TRBV28 and TRBJ2-7; 9 bases line up with TRBD2. The V gene's germline CDR1 is MDHEN and CDR2 SYDVKM. This CDR3 is 14 amino acids long. V trimming: 2 bases; J trimming: 3 bases; junction bases outside the gene matches: 2. CDR3 region: CASSLGGGGYEQYF. CDR3 DNA sequence: TGTGCCAGCAGTTTAGGCGGGGGGGGCTACGAGCAGTACTTC.

J is TRBJ2-7 and V is TRBV11-3; TRBD2 matches at 13 bases. V gave up 4 bases and J gave up 10 bases; unmatched junction bases: 10. Germline V gene sequence: CDR1 SGHNT, CDR2 YENEEA. The CDR3 has 15 amino acids. The CDR3 loop reads CASSYTLAGGTEQYF. CDR3 DNA: TGTGCCAGCAGCTACACACTAGCGGGAGGGACGGAACAGTACTTC.

The chain employs TRBV4-2 and TRBJ2-7, with a tentative D call TRBD2 (5 bases). Trimming stripped 1 base from V and 9 bases from J, with 19 bases between. The CDR3 contains 15 residues. Looked up from germline, CDR1 is LGHNA and CDR2 is YNFKEQ. The CDR3 DNA reads TGTGCCAGCAGCCAAGTAGATGCGGGCTCGACCTCGCAGTACTTC. This encodes CASSQVDAGSTSQYF.

This chain joins TRBV11-2 and TRBJ1-6; D gene uncertain. The germline CDR1 and CDR2 sequences are SGHAT and FQNNGV. The CDR3 is 15 amino acids. Trimming took 7 bases from V and 5 from J, leaving 15 bases between them. In nucleotides, the CDR3 is TGTGCCAGCAAGGAAGCGGGGTTGAATAATTCACCCCTCCACTTT. Residues: CASKEAGLNNSPLHF.

As concerns this clone: A read error may account for a junction end that differs from germline. The chain joins TRBV10-1 to TRBJ2-3; 8 bases align to TRBD2. There are 16 residues in the CDR3. The V gene's germline CDR1 is WNHNN and CDR2 SYGVQD (reference sequence). The CDR3 nucleotides read TGCGCCAGCTGTGAGTCGGGGCGGGGGGCCAAAGATACGCAGTATTTT. Residues: CASCESGRGAKDTQYF.

This sequence joins TRBV19 and TRBJ1-2; perhaps TRBD1 as D (5 bases). The CDR3 covers 12 residues. Trimming took off 5 bases at V and 6 bases at J, with 10 bases between the two ends. Germline CDR1 is LNHDA and CDR2 is SQIVND (reference sequence). CDR3: CASSGRVDGYTF. The CDR3 DNA follows: TGTGCCAGTAGTGGCAGGGTGGATGGCTACACCTTC.

The chain links TRBV6-1 to TRBJ1-1; TRBD1 is a possible D gene (5 bases). V was pared by 2 bases and J by 3 bases, with 13 bases between. Germline V CDR1 and CDR2: MNHNS, SASEGT. The CDR3 has 15 amino acids. The CDR3 DNA sequence: TGTGCCAGCAGTGAACAGGGTAATTGGGACACTGAAGCTTTCTTT. This sequence encodes CASSEQGNWDTEAFF.

This rearrangement joins TRBV30 to TRBJ1-4, with unresolved D. The germline V and J ends were trimmed by 3 bases and 7 bases, with 15 bases remaining between them. Per the germline V gene, CDR1 is GTSNPN and CDR2 is SVGIG (reference sequence). The CDR3 runs to 14 residues. Written as DNA, the CDR3 is TGTGCCTGGAGCGAGGGTCGTTTGGGTGAAAAACTGTTTTTT. This encodes CAWSEGRLGEKLFF.

The chain carries TRBV2 and TRBJ1-1; TRBD1 might be the D (6 bases). Trimming took 7 bases from V and 1 from J, leaving 10 bases between them. Germline V CDR1 and CDR2: SNHLY, FYNNEI. The CDR3 has 13 amino acids. As DNA, the CDR3 is TGTGCCAGCAAACAGGGCACGAACACTGAAGCTTTCTTT. Translated, it gives CASKQGTNTEAFF.

This chain links TRBV13 with TRBJ1-1; TRBD1 agrees at 7 bases. The CDR3 contains 13 residues. In germline, CDR1 is PRHDT, CDR2 FYEKMQ (reference sequence). Unmatched junction bases numbered 5, after V lost 4 bases and J lost 6 bases. The CDR3 reads CASSSGQFPEAFF. The DNA of the CDR3 is TGTGCCAGCAGCTCGGGACAGTTCCCTGAAGCTTTCTTT.

The chain carries TRBV10-3 and TRBJ1-1; 8 bases match TRBD1. The CDR3 spans 14 residues. Germline CDR1 and CDR2: ENHRY and SYGVKD. V gave up 8 bases and J gave up 2 bases; unmatched junction bases: 7. The CDR3 DNA sequence: TGTGCCATCGGGGGCGACAGGGGAAACACTGAAGCTTTCTTT. It translates to CAIGGDRGNTEAFF.